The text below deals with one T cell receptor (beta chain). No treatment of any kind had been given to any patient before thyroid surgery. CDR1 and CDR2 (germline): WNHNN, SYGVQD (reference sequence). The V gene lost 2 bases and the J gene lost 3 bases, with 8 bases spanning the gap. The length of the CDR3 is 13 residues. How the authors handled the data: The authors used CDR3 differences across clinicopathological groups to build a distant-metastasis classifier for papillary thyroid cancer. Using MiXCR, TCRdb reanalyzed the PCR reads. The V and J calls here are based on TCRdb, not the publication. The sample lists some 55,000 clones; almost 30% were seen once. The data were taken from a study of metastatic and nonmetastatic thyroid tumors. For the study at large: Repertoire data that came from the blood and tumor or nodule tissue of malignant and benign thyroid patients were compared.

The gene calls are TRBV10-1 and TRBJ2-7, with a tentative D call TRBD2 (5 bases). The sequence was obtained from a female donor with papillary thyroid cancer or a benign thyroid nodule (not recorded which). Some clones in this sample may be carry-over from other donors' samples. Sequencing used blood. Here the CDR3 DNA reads TGCGCCAGCAGTGAGGAGCGGTTCTACGAGCAGTACTTC. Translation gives CASSEERFYEQYF.